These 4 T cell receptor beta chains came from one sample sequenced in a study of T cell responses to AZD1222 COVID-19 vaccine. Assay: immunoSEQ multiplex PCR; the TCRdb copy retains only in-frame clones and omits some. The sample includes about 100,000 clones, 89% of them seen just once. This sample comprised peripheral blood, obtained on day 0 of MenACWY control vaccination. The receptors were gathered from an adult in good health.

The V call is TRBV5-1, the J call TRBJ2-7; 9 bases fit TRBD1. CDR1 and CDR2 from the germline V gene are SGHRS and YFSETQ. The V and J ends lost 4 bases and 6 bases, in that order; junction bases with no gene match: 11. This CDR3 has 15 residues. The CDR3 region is CASSQRGQGGSEQYF. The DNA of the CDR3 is TGCGCCAGCAGCCAACGGGGACAGGGCGGATCCGAGCAGTACTTC.

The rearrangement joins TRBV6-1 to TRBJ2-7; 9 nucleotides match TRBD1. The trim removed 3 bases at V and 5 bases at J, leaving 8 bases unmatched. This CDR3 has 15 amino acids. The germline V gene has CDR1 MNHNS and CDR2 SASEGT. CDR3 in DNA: TGTGCCAGCAGTGACCCGGGGACAGGGAGGCACGAGCAGTACTTC. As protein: CASSDPGTGRHEQYF.

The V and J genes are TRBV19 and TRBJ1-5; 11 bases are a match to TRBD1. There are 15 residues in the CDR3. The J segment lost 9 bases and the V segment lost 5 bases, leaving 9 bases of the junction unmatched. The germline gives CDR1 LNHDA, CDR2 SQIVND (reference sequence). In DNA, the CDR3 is TGTGCCAGTAGTGGGGGACAGGGGGAGTTTGTGCCCCAGCATTTT. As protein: CASSGGQGEFVPQHF.

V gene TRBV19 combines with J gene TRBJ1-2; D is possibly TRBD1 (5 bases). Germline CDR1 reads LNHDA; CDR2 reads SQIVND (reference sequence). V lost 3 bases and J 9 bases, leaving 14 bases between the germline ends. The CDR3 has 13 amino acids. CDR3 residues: CASSIGTVPSYTF. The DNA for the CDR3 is TGTGCCAGTAGTATCGGGACGGTACCTAGCTACACCTTC. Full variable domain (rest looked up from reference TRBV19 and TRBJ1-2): DGGITQSPKYLFRKEGQNVTLSCEQNLNHDAMYWYRQDPGQGLRLIYYSQIVNDFQKGDIAEGYSVSREKKESFPLTVTSAQKNPTAFYLCASSIGTVPSYTFGSGTRLTVV.